This T cell receptor (beta chain) was sequenced for a study of response to subunit inactivated influenza vaccine. Broader study findings: Every seasonal influenza vaccination brings in few new T cells, the authors suggested.

As regards this clonotype: Its antigen is still unknown.

The CDR3 consists of 15 residues. J lost 6 bases, V lost 3 bases, and 8 bases had no gene match. Germline lookup yields CDR1 KGHSH and CDR2 LQKENI. TCRdb reprocessed the RT-PCR reads via MiXCR and lists one record per CDR3 protein. Here the sample spans hundreds of thousands of distinct CDR3 sequences, about 15% being singletons. This receptor was taken from a middle-aged man who received an inactivated influenza vaccine. The source material was PBMCs from blood, sampled roughly 2 weeks before vaccination. V gene TRBV18 combines with J gene TRBJ2-4; 7 bases agree with TRBD1. The CDR3 region has the DNA TGTGCCAGCTCACCGACAGGGCCCTCAGGAAACATTCAGTACTTC. Its protein product is CASSPTGPSGNIQYF.